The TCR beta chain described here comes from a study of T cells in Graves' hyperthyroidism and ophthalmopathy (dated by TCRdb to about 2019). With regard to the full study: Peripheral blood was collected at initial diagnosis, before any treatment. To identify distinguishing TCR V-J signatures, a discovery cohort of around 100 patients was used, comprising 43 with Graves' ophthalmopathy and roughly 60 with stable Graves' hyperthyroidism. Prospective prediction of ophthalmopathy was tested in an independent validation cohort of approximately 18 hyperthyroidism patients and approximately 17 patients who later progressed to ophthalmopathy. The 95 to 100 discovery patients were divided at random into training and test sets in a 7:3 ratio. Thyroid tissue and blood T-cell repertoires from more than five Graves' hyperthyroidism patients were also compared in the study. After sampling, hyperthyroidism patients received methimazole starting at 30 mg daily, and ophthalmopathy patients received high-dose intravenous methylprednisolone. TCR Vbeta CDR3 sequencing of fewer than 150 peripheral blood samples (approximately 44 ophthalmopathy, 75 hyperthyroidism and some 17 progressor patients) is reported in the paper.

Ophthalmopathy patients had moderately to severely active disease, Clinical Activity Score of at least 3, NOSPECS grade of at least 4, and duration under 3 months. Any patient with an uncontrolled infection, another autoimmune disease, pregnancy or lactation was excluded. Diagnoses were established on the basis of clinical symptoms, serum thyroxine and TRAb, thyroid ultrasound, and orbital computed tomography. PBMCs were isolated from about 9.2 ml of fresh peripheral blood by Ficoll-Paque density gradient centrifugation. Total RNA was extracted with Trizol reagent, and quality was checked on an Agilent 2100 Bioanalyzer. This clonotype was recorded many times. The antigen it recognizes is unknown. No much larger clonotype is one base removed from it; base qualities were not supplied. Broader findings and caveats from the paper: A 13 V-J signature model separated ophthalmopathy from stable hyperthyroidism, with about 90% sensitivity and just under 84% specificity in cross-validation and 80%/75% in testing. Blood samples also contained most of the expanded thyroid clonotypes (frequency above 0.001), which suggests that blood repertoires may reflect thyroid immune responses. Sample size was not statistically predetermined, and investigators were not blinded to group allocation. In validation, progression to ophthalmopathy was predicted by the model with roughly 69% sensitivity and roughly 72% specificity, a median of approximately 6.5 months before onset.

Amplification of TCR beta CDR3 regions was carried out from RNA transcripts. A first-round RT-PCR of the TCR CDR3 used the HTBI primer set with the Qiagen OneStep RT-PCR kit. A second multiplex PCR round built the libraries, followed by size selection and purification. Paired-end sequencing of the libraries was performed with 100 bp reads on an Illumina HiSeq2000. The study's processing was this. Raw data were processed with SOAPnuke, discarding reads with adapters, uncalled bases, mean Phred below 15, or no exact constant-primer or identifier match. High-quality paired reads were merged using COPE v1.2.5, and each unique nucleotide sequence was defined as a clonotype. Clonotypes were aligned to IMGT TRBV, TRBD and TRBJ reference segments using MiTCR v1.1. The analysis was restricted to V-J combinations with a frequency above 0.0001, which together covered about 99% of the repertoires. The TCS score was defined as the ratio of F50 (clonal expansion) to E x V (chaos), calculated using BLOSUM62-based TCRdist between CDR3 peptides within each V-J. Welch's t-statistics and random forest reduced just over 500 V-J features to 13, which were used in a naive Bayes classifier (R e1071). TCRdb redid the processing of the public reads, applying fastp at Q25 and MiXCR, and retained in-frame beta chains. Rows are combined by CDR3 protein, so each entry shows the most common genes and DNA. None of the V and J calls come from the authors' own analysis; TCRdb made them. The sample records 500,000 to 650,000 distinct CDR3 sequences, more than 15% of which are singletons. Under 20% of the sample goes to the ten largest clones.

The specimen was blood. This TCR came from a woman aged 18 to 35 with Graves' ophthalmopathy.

The DNA reads TGCAGTGTTCGCGGCATCCCCTACAATGAGCAGTTCTTC. Its protein is CSVRGIPYNEQFF. The chain uses TRBV20-1 and TRBJ2-1; the D gene lacks a confident call. The germline V gene (reference sequence) yields DFQATT for CDR1 and SNEGSKA for CDR2. The CDR3 spans 13 residues, from the cysteine through the phenylalanine. Of the read, only the CDR3 DNA is kept; its 39 bases are in frame from base 1. V gives up 7 bases and J gives up 2 bases, and the segment between their germline ends measures 12 bases.